The rows below give T cell receptor beta chains drawn from one sample of a study of CD8 T cells in Susac syndrome. TCRdb reprocessed the immunoSEQ multiplex PCR reads with MiXCR, giving one entry per CDR3 protein. Seen here are tens of thousands of distinct CDR3 sequences, 96% observed once, and the top ten hold approximately 0.62%. The source material was CD8+ T cells from PBMCs. The receptor set was obtained from a human donor with Susac syndrome. The CDR3 runs from the conserved cysteine through the conserved F or W. Fields, in order: D gene, V gene, J gene, clone size, CDR3 length, CDR3 protein, CDR3 DNA. D genes are given only for firm matches. Not every row has a clone size; where given, it reads once, few, many or a size class.

d_call: .
v_call: TRBV29-1
j_call: TRBJ2-1
clone_size: .
cdr3_length: 10
cdr3_aa: CSVEDNEQFF
cdr3_nt: TGCAGCGTTGAAGACAATGAGCAGTTCTTC

d_call: .
v_call: TRBV6-5
j_call: TRBJ2-5
clone_size: .
cdr3_length: 14
cdr3_aa: CASSSQPWGETQYF
cdr3_nt: TGTGCCAGCAGTTCCCAGCCTTGGGGGGAGACCCAGTACTTC

d_call: .
v_call: TRBV30
j_call: TRBJ2-1
clone_size: .
cdr3_length: 12
cdr3_aa: CAWSPLGIQPFF
cdr3_nt: TGTGCCTGGAGTCCCCTGGGTATTCAACCGTTCTTC

d_call: .
v_call: TRBV6-5
j_call: TRBJ1-4
clone_size: .
cdr3_length: 14
cdr3_aa: CASSYSGIEEKLFF
cdr3_nt: TGTGCCAGCAGTTACTCAGGGATAGAAGAAAAACTGTTTTTT

d_call: .
v_call: TRBV20-1
j_call: TRBJ1-5
clone_size: .
cdr3_length: 15
cdr3_aa: CSASVQADSNQPQHF
cdr3_nt: TGCAGTGCTAGTGTTCAGGCTGATAGCAATCAGCCCCAGCATTTT

d_call: TRBD2
v_call: TRBV30
j_call: TRBJ2-1
clone_size: .
cdr3_length: 17
cdr3_aa: CAWSVIGTRGLYNEQFF
cdr3_nt: TGTGCCTGGAGTGTAATCGGGACTAGAGGGCTCTACAATGAGCAGTTCTTC

d_call: .
v_call: TRBV9
j_call: TRBJ2-7
clone_size: .
cdr3_length: 14
cdr3_aa: CASSSHVDSYEQYF
cdr3_nt: TGTGCCAGCAGCTCACACGTGGACTCCTACGAGCAGTACTTC

d_call: .
v_call: TRBV9
j_call: TRBJ2-1
clone_size: once
cdr3_length: 18
cdr3_aa: CASSVFPVGAVLYNEQFF
cdr3_nt: TGTGCCAGCAGCGTATTCCCCGTTGGAGCGGTATTGTACAATGAGCAGTTCTTC

d_call: .
v_call: TRBV7-3
j_call: TRBJ1-2
clone_size: .
cdr3_length: 15
cdr3_aa: CASSQTGPFDYGYTF
cdr3_nt: TGTGCCAGCAGCCAGACAGGCCCTTTTGACTATGGCTACACCTTC

d_call: TRBD1
v_call: TRBV30
j_call: TRBJ1-5
clone_size: .
cdr3_length: 16
cdr3_aa: CAWSPGDREVEQPQHF
cdr3_nt: TGTGCCTGGAGTCCCGGGGACAGGGAGGTGGAGCAGCCCCAGCATTTT

d_call: .
v_call: TRBV29-1
j_call: TRBJ2-3
clone_size: .
cdr3_length: 14
cdr3_aa: CSVAAADRTDTQYF
cdr3_nt: TGCAGCGTTGCGGCAGCGGACCGCACAGATACGCAGTATTTT

d_call: .
v_call: TRBV4-3
j_call: TRBJ1-1
clone_size: .
cdr3_length: 16
cdr3_aa: CASSQELAGGSTEAFF
cdr3_nt: TGCGCCAGCAGCCAAGAACTGGCTGGGGGGAGCACTGAAGCTTTCTTT

d_call: .
v_call: TRBV7-2
j_call: TRBJ2-5
clone_size: .
cdr3_length: 15
cdr3_aa: CASSLGWRMWETQYF
cdr3_nt: TGTGCCAGCAGCTTAGGCTGGCGGATGTGGGAGACCCAGTACTTC